What follows are 23 T cell receptor beta chains derived from one specimen sequenced in a study of control samples from healthy donors and cancer patients. Repertoires were generated with immunoSEQ multiplex PCR, while TCRdb's copy carries only in-frame clones and drops some. The sample consists of 52,000 or so clones, roughly 94% of them appearing once. Sequencing was carried out using blood. These receptor sequences come from a man aged 25 to 45 in good health.

The chain links TRBV5-6 to TRBJ1-2, with TRBD1 matching over 9 bases. Trimming at V came to 6 bases and at J to 9 bases, leaving 6 bases not matched to a gene. This CDR3 contains 12 residues. Looked up from germline, CDR1 is SGHDT and CDR2 is YYEEEE. CDR3 loop: CASNDRGISYTF. CDR3 in DNA: TGTGCCAGCAACGACAGGGGGATTAGCTACACCTTC.

CDR3 sequence: CASSLVLSSGQGNEQYF. CDR3 coding DNA: TGTGCCAGCAGCTTGGTTCTTAGCTCGGGACAGGGGAACGAGCAGTACTTC. The chain carries TRBV5-6 and TRBJ2-7; 10 nucleotides agree with TRBD1. CDR1 is SGHDT, CDR2 YYEEEE, per germline. The CDR3 is made up of 17 amino acids. J was trimmed by 5 bases and V by 0 bases; bases with no gene match: 11. The full variable domain, in which reference TRBV5-6 and TRBJ2-7 provide the parts outside the CDR3, is DAGVTQSPTHLIKTRGQQVTLRCSPKSGHDTVSWYQQALGQGPQFIFQYYEEEERQRGNFPDRFSGHQFPNYSSELNVNALLLGDSALYLCASSLVLSSGQGNEQYFGPGTRLTVT.

This chain joins TRBV28 and TRBJ1-1; D not resolved. V gave up 5 bases and J gave up 1 base, with 17 bases separating them. The CDR3 consists of 16 residues. Germline V gene lookup returns CDR1 MDHEN and CDR2 SYDVKM. The CDR3 nucleotides read TGTGCCAGCAGTACCGGCGGGAGTAACAGGAACACTGAAGCTTTCTTT. This sequence encodes CASSTGGSNRNTEAFF.

This chain joins TRBV7-9 and TRBJ2-1; 8 bases agree with TRBD1. The ends lost 5 bases at V and 5 bases at J; junction bases unmatched: 8. Germline CDR1 is SEHNR and CDR2 is FQNEAQ (reference sequence). CDR3 length: 15 amino acids. The CDR3 sequence: CASSATGQANNEQFF. As DNA, the CDR3 is TGTGCCAGCAGCGCCACGGGACAGGCTAACAATGAGCAGTTCTTC.

V gene TRBV5-4 combines with J gene TRBJ1-1; D remains unclear. V lost 5 bases to trimming and J lost 1 base, with 12 bases between them. CDR3 length: 14 amino acids. CDR1 and CDR2 from the germline V gene are SGHNT and YYREEE (reference sequence). CDR3 nucleotide sequence: TGTGCCAGCAGTTACCCTTCAGGGAACACTGAAGCTTTCTTT. Protein sequence: CASSYPSGNTEAFF.

The chain employs TRBV11-2 and TRBJ1-1; weak D call: TRBD1 (5 bases). V was pared by 5 bases and J by 2 bases, with 12 bases between. Looked up from germline, CDR1 is SGHAT and CDR2 is FQNNGV. The CDR3 length is 14 residues. CDR3 sequence: CASSQGSVNTEAFF. The CDR3 bases are TGTGCCAGCAGCCAGGGATCGGTTAACACTGAAGCTTTCTTT. The full variable domain, rest sourced from reference TRBV11-2 and TRBJ1-1, is EAGVAQSPRYKIIEKRQSVAFWCNPISGHATLYWYQQILGQGPKLLIQFQNNGVVDDSQLPKDRFSAERLKGVDSTLKIQPAKLEDSAVYLCASSQGSVNTEAFFGQGTRLTVV.

The chain combines TRBV5-1 with TRBJ1-3; D uncertain. The length of the CDR3 is 15 residues. Germline loops: CDR1 SGHRS, CDR2 YFSETQ. V was cut by 0 bases and J by 3 bases, with 10 bases left in between. CDR3 residues: CASSLGSADGNTIYF. CDR3 nucleotides: TGCGCCAGCAGCTTGGGATCGGCGGATGGAAACACCATATATTTT.

This chain links TRBV2 with TRBJ2-5; 7 positions match TRBD2. J gave up 1 base and V 3 bases, and 8 bases lay outside the gene matches. The CDR3 has 16 amino acids. Germline loops: CDR1 SNHLY, CDR2 FYNNEI. CDR3 bases: TGTGCCAGCAGTGATATAACAGCGGGGAGCCAAGAGACCCAGTACTTC. Translation: CASSDITAGSQETQYF.

The chain links TRBV27 to TRBJ2-7, with D tentatively TRBD2 (6 bases). This CDR3 region has 15 residues. Per the germline V gene, CDR1 is MNHEY and CDR2 is SMNVEV (reference sequence). Between the trimmed V and J ends, which lost 7 bases and 3 bases, there was a span of 19 bases. The CDR3 loop is CASTLDGRGFYEQYF. For the CDR3, the DNA is TGTGCCAGCACCCTTGACGGGAGAGGGTTCTACGAGCAGTACTTC.

This clone appeared once. The chain carries TRBV6-6 and TRBJ2-3; TRBD2 aligns across 9 bases. The CDR3 extends over 16 amino acids. J lost 6 bases, V lost 0 bases, and 7 bases had no gene match. CDR1 is MNHNY, CDR2 SVGAGI, per germline (reference sequence). This CDR3 reads CASSYSSGGQGDTQYF. The CDR3 DNA reads as TGTGCCAGCAGTTACTCTAGCGGGGGCCAGGGGGATACGCAGTATTTT.

The chain combines TRBV7-9 with TRBJ1-5; D is uncertain. The CDR3 has 13 amino acids. V lost 3 bases, J lost 5 bases, and 8 bases lay in between. Per the germline V gene, CDR1 is SEHNR and CDR2 is FQNEAQ (reference sequence). The chain's CDR3 is CASSFTDHQPQHF. CDR3 DNA sequence: TGTGCCAGCAGCTTTACGGATCATCAGCCCCAGCATTTT.

This chain's CDR3 is CASSEQVYNEQFF. CDR3 nucleotide sequence: TGTGCCAGCAGTGAACAAGTATACAATGAGCAGTTCTTC. V is TRBV2 and J is TRBJ2-1; D remains unclear. V lost 2 bases to trimming and J lost 4 bases, with 6 bases between them. Per the germline V gene, CDR1 is SNHLY and CDR2 is FYNNEI. The CDR3 consists of 13 residues.

This clone occurred a few times. The chain employs TRBV6-4 and TRBJ2-3; D possibly corresponds to TRBD2 (7 bases). The CDR3 runs 14 residues. Per the germline V gene, CDR1 is MRHNA and CDR2 is SNTAGT. Trimming shortened V by 2 bases and J by 2 bases, and 8 bases separated the two germline ends. The CDR3 DNA is TGTGCCAGCAGTGACGGGGGGGCCACAGATACGCAGTATTTT. This sequence encodes CASSDGGATDTQYF.

This chain connects TRBV9 to TRBJ2-5; the D gene could be TRBD1 or TRBD2 (5 bases each). Trimming took 6 bases from V and 5 from J, leaving 11 bases between them. The CDR3 is 12 residues long. Germline loops: CDR1 SGDLS, CDR2 YYNGEE. The CDR3 reads CASTRWGETQYF. The CDR3, as DNA: TGTGCCAGCACACGCTGGGGGGAGACCCAGTACTTC.

This chain connects TRBV11-2 to TRBJ1-4; 9 positions agree with TRBD1. The germline V gene has CDR1 SGHAT and CDR2 FQNNGV. Trimming cost V 3 bases and J 6 bases; bases outside gene matches: 2. The CDR3 covers 14 residues. The CDR3 is CASSLGQGHEKLFF. The DNA of the CDR3 is TGTGCCAGCAGCTTGGGACAGGGACATGAAAAACTGTTTTTT.

This sequence joins TRBV19 and TRBJ2-7; TRBD2 matches at 8 bases. Trimming took 2 bases from V and 4 from J; bases not matched to a gene: 4. CDR1 LNHDA and CDR2 SQIVND come from the germline V gene (reference sequence). This CDR3 is 14 amino acids long. CDR3 bases: TGTGCCAGTAGTATAAGCGGGAGTACGTACGAGCAGTACTTC. Encoded protein: CASSISGSTYEQYF.

The V gene is TRBV19, the J gene TRBJ1-2; possibly TRBD1 for D (5 bases). V lost 2 bases to trimming and J lost 6 bases, with 10 bases between them. Germline CDR1 and CDR2: LNHDA and SQIVND (reference sequence). This CDR3 has 13 residues. This chain's CDR3 is CASSISGYDGYTF. CDR3 coding DNA: TGTGCCAGTAGTATATCAGGGTATGATGGCTACACCTTC.

J is TRBJ2-2 and V is TRBV3-1 (or the pseudogene TRBV3-2); 12 bases are a match to TRBD2. V was clipped by 5 bases and J by 5 bases; unmatched bases: 6. Germline lookup yields CDR1 LGHDT and CDR2 YNNKEL (reference sequence). The CDR3 is 16 residues long. The CDR3 DNA follows: TGTGCCAGCAGCGGTCTAGCGGGAGGGACAACCGGGGAGCTGTTTTTT. It is translated as CASSGLAGGTTGELFF.

The chain is built from TRBV15 and TRBJ1-1, with D perhaps TRBD1 (5 bases). In germline, CDR1 is LNHNV, CDR2 YYDKDF (reference sequence). The V gene lost 3 bases and the J gene lost 1 base, with 12 bases spanning the gap. The CDR3 has 15 residues. The CDR3 nucleotides are TGTGCCACCAGCAGTGGTGGACACTCGAACACTGAAGCTTTCTTT. Protein: CATSSGGHSNTEAFF.

The chain couples TRBV27 to TRBJ2-7; D is undetermined. The CDR3 contains 13 residues. The V gene lost 2 bases and the J gene lost 3 bases, with 8 bases spanning the gap. CDR1 is MNHEY and CDR2 is SMNVEV in the germline V gene (reference sequence). CDR3 in DNA: TGTGCCAGCAGTTTAGGGGTTTACTACGAGCAGTACTTC. It codes for CASSLGVYYEQYF.

The chain uses TRBV4-1 and TRBJ1-3; D is possibly TRBD1 (5 bases). This CDR3 comprises 17 residues. Trimming stripped 1 base from V and 4 bases from J, with 17 bases between. CDR1 is MGHRA, CDR2 YSYEKL, per germline. CDR3 DNA sequence: TGCGCCAGCAGCCAAGTGGGGGTAATGTCAGCGGGAAACACCATATATTTT. Translating it yields CASSQVGVMSAGNTIYF.

The count of this clone is one. V gene TRBV5-4 combines with J gene TRBJ1-4, with a possible D match to TRBD1 (5 bases). The CDR3 loop spans 14 amino acids. Germline V CDR1 and CDR2: SGHNT, YYREEE (reference sequence). Trimming took 4 bases from V and 5 from J, leaving 12 bases between them. The CDR3 sequence is CASSPGLENEKLFF. CDR3 DNA sequence: TGTGCCAGCAGCCCGGGACTGGAAAATGAAAAACTGTTTTTT.

V usage is TRBV24-1 and J usage is TRBJ2-3; TRBD1 matches 9 bases. There are 16 residues in the CDR3. Germline trimming cut 4 bases from V and 5 bases from J; bases unmatched to any gene: 9. Germline CDR1 is KGHDR and CDR2 is SFDVKD. The CDR3: CATSDLTGGGGDTQYF. CDR3 bases: TGTGCCACCAGTGACCTAACAGGGGGCGGGGGAGATACGCAGTATTTT.